The rows below give T cell receptor beta chains drawn from one sample of a study of T-cell reconstitution after alpha-beta-depleted transplantation in children. TCRdb re-called the PCR reads through MiXCR, storing one row per CDR3 protein. The data show about 640,000 distinct CDR3 sequences, roughly 17% seen once. Sequencing used PBMCs from the stem cell graft donor, obtained from the stem cell graft. Receptors were obtained from a human donor who donated a stem cell graft to a child with acute myeloid leukemia. Each CDR3 is given with its conserved first and last residue. Each record gives: V gene, D gene, clone size, J gene, CDR3 length, CDR3 DNA, CDR3 protein. A D gene is named only where the DNA matches it firmly. Clone size is shown for a subset of rows, as once, few, many or a class of expanded clone.

v_gene: TRBV20-1
d_gene: NA
abundance: NA
j_gene: TRBJ2-3
len: 15
CDR3nt: TGCAGTGCTAGTCCCCCTAGCGAGCATTTAGATACGCAGTATTTT
CDR3aa: CSASPPSEHLDTQYF

v_gene: TRBV15
d_gene: NA
abundance: NA
j_gene: TRBJ1-2
len: 15
CDR3nt: TGTGCCACCAGCAGAGATCCGGCAGAGCTCTATGGCTACACCTTC
CDR3aa: CATSRDPAELYGYTF

v_gene: TRBV20-1
d_gene: NA
abundance: NA
j_gene: TRBJ2-1
len: 15
CDR3nt: TGCAGTGCTAGAGATGCACCCAACTCCTACAATGAGCAGTTCTTC
CDR3aa: CSARDAPNSYNEQFF

v_gene: TRBV12-3/TRBV12-4
d_gene: NA
abundance: many
j_gene: TRBJ1-5
len: 14
CDR3nt: TGTGCCAGCACTCTCGACGGGTCCGGGCAGCCCCAGCATTTT
CDR3aa: CASTLDGSGQPQHF

v_gene: TRBV7-9
d_gene: NA
abundance: few
j_gene: TRBJ1-3
len: 15
CDR3nt: TGTGCCAGCAGCCCAGTCTCGCCCTCTGGAAACACCATATATTTT
CDR3aa: CASSPVSPSGNTIYF

v_gene: TRBV4-3
d_gene: NA
abundance: many
j_gene: TRBJ1-6
len: 12
CDR3nt: TGCGCCAGCAGCCAGGATGGTAGGCCCCTCCACTTT
CDR3aa: CASSQDGRPLHF

v_gene: TRBV13
d_gene: NA
abundance: many
j_gene: TRBJ2-7
len: 14
CDR3nt: TGTGCCAGCAGCCCGACGACGGGAGCCTACGAGCAGTACTTC
CDR3aa: CASSPTTGAYEQYF

v_gene: TRBV7-2
d_gene: TRBD2
abundance: many
j_gene: TRBJ2-1
len: 15
CDR3nt: TGTGCCAGCAGCTTAGACGGGGGGGATTACAATGAGCAGTTCTTC
CDR3aa: CASSLDGGDYNEQFF

v_gene: TRBV12-3/TRBV12-4
d_gene: NA
abundance: NA
j_gene: TRBJ2-4
len: 17
CDR3nt: TGTGCCAGCAGTTTAGGAGGAGGGGAGGCGGCCAAAAACATTCAGTACTTC
CDR3aa: CASSLGGGEAAKNIQYF

v_gene: TRBV5-1
d_gene: NA
abundance: NA
j_gene: TRBJ2-1
len: 15
CDR3nt: TGCGCCAGCAGCTTCCTTATAGGGGCAGAGAGGGGGCAGTTCTTC
CDR3aa: CASSFLIGAERGQFF

v_gene: TRBV7-9
d_gene: NA
abundance: NA
j_gene: TRBJ2-7
len: 11
CDR3nt: TGTGCCAGCAGCCGTTCGGACGAGCAGTACTTC
CDR3aa: CASSRSDEQYF

v_gene: TRBV5-1
d_gene: TRBD2
abundance: NA
j_gene: TRBJ2-3
len: 15
CDR3nt: TGCGCCAGCAGCTCCGGACTAGGGGACACAGATACGCAGTATTTT
CDR3aa: CASSSGLGDTDTQYF

v_gene: TRBV20-1
d_gene: NA
abundance: many
j_gene: TRBJ1-1
len: 13
CDR3nt: TGCAGTGCTAATTGGTGGGGGGGTACTGAAGCTTTCTTT
CDR3aa: CSANWWGGTEAFF

v_gene: TRBV5-4
d_gene: NA
abundance: NA
j_gene: TRBJ1-1
len: 14
CDR3nt: TGTGCCAGCAGCTTCCCCGGGACCCCCCGGGTGTTAGTCTTT
CDR3aa: CASSFPGTPRVLVF

v_gene: TRBV20-1
d_gene: TRBD2
abundance: NA
j_gene: TRBJ2-3
len: 15
CDR3nt: TGCAGTGCTAGATGGGACTACCGTAGCACAGATACGCAGTATTTT
CDR3aa: CSARWDYRSTDTQYF

v_gene: TRBV12-3/TRBV12-4
d_gene: NA
abundance: many
j_gene: TRBJ2-1
len: 16
CDR3nt: TGTGCCAGCAGTCCTGGATGGGGAGTCGCCTACAATGAGCAGTTCTTC
CDR3aa: CASSPGWGVAYNEQFF

v_gene: TRBV7-2
d_gene: NA
abundance: NA
j_gene: TRBJ2-3
len: 11
CDR3nt: TGTGCCAGCAGCCTTGCGGATAGGCAGTATTTT
CDR3aa: CASSLADRQYF

v_gene: TRBV7-2
d_gene: NA
abundance: NA
j_gene: TRBJ1-1
len: 15
CDR3nt: TGTGCCAGCAGCCCCCTATTGGGGGCGAACACTGAAGCTTTCTTT
CDR3aa: CASSPLLGANTEAFF

v_gene: TRBV6-5
d_gene: TRBD1
abundance: few
j_gene: TRBJ1-2
len: 16
CDR3nt: TGTGCCAGCAGTTACCGTGACAGGGTGGCTCACTATGGCTACACCTTC
CDR3aa: CASSYRDRVAHYGYTF

v_gene: TRBV20-1
d_gene: NA
abundance: many
j_gene: TRBJ2-5
len: 11
CDR3nt: TGCAGTGCTATGGATCAAGAGACCCAGTACTTC
CDR3aa: CSAMDQETQYF

v_gene: TRBV4-3
d_gene: TRBD2
abundance: NA
j_gene: TRBJ2-3
len: 16
CDR3nt: TGCGCCAGCAGTCTGCAGGGACTAGCGGGCACAGATACGCAGTATTTT
CDR3aa: CASSLQGLAGTDTQYF

v_gene: TRBV28
d_gene: NA
abundance: NA
j_gene: TRBJ1-6
len: 15
CDR3nt: TGTGCCAGCAGTTTATTAGGGACCAGAAATTCACCCCTCCACTTT
CDR3aa: CASSLLGTRNSPLHF

v_gene: TRBV20-1
d_gene: TRBD1
abundance: many
j_gene: TRBJ2-7
len: 13
CDR3nt: TGCAGTGTTCCAGGGACAGACTTCTACGAGCAGTACTTC
CDR3aa: CSVPGTDFYEQYF

v_gene: TRBV20-1
d_gene: TRBD1
abundance: many
j_gene: TRBJ1-6
len: 15
CDR3nt: TGCAGTGCTAGGCAGGGGGGATCCTATAATTCACCCCTCCACTTT
CDR3aa: CSARQGGSYNSPLHF

v_gene: TRBV30
d_gene: NA
abundance: NA
j_gene: TRBJ1-2
len: 13
CDR3nt: TGTGCCTGGAGTGCTGGGGCGTCCTATGGCTACACCTTC
CDR3aa: CAWSAGASYGYTF

v_gene: TRBV7-3
d_gene: TRBD2
abundance: few
j_gene: TRBJ2-1
len: 17
CDR3nt: TGTGCCAGCAGCTCACCCGAGCGGGGGGCGGGGTACAATGAGCAGTTCTTC
CDR3aa: CASSSPERGAGYNEQFF

v_gene: TRBV11-1
d_gene: NA
abundance: NA
j_gene: TRBJ1-2
len: 16
CDR3nt: TGTGCCAGCAGCCCCCTTCGGTGGGGTGAAAACTATGGCTACACCTTC
CDR3aa: CASSPLRWGENYGYTF

v_gene: TRBV29-1
d_gene: NA
abundance: many
j_gene: TRBJ1-4
len: 13
CDR3nt: TGCAGCGTTGAAGATCGGGCGAATGAAAAACTGTTTTTT
CDR3aa: CSVEDRANEKLFF

v_gene: TRBV5-6
d_gene: TRBD1
abundance: NA
j_gene: TRBJ2-3
len: 16
CDR3nt: TGTGCCAGCAGCGAAACAGGGGGCGAGTGGGCAGATACGCAGTATTTT
CDR3aa: CASSETGGEWADTQYF

v_gene: TRBV20-1
d_gene: NA
abundance: many
j_gene: TRBJ1-5
len: 12
CDR3nt: TGCAGTGCACGGAATAGCAATCAGCCCCAGCATTTT
CDR3aa: CSARNSNQPQHF

v_gene: TRBV5-1
d_gene: TRBD2
abundance: few
j_gene: TRBJ2-3
len: 18
CDR3nt: TGCGCCAGCAGACGGAGGACTAGCGGGCCTACTAGCACAGATACGCAGTATTTT
CDR3aa: CASRRRTSGPTSTDTQYF

v_gene: TRBV20-1
d_gene: NA
abundance: many
j_gene: TRBJ1-5
len: 14
CDR3nt: TGCAGTGCTAGAGATTTTGGCAGCAATCAGCCCCAGCATTTT
CDR3aa: CSARDFGSNQPQHF

v_gene: TRBV12-3/TRBV12-4
d_gene: TRBD2
abundance: few
j_gene: TRBJ2-7
len: 14
CDR3nt: TGTGCCAGCAGTAGCGGGGGAACTACATACGAGCAGTACTTC
CDR3aa: CASSSGGTTYEQYF

v_gene: TRBV7-3
d_gene: NA
abundance: many
j_gene: TRBJ1-1
len: 14
CDR3nt: TGTGCCAGCAGTCCCACAGGGCAGAACACTGAAGCTTTCTTT
CDR3aa: CASSPTGQNTEAFF

v_gene: TRBV5-1
d_gene: NA
abundance: once
j_gene: TRBJ2-3
len: 14
CDR3nt: TGCGCCGGCAGCTTGGCCCAGGGGAAGGATACGCAGTATTTT
CDR3aa: CAGSLAQGKDTQYF

v_gene: TRBV20-1
d_gene: TRBD2
abundance: few
j_gene: TRBJ2-1
len: 18
CDR3nt: TGCAGTGCTACCCACTATTCGACTAGCGGGGGGGCGTACAATGAGCAGTTCTTC
CDR3aa: CSATHYSTSGGAYNEQFF

v_gene: TRBV6-2/TRBV6-3
d_gene: TRBD1
abundance: NA
j_gene: TRBJ2-7
len: 15
CDR3nt: TGTGCCAGCAGTTACATGCGGACAGGGCCATACGAGCAGTACTTC
CDR3aa: CASSYMRTGPYEQYF

v_gene: TRBV24-1
d_gene: NA
abundance: NA
j_gene: TRBJ2-6
len: 12
CDR3nt: TGTGCCACGGGTGCAGGGGCCAACGTCCTGACTTTC
CDR3aa: CATGAGANVLTF

v_gene: TRBV5-1
d_gene: NA
abundance: NA
j_gene: TRBJ2-2
len: 16
CDR3nt: TGCGCCAGCAGCTTCTACCAGGCCACGAACACCGGGGAGCTGTTTTTT
CDR3aa: CASSFYQATNTGELFF

v_gene: TRBV6-1
d_gene: NA
abundance: few
j_gene: TRBJ1-5
len: 14
CDR3nt: TGTGCCAGCAGCCCCGGCAGGGACGGGTTTTCCCAGCATTTT
CDR3aa: CASSPGRDGFSQHF

v_gene: TRBV12-3/TRBV12-4
d_gene: TRBD1
abundance: NA
j_gene: TRBJ1-5
len: 14
CDR3nt: TGTGCCAGCAGTCGGGGACAGTTCGGTCAGCCCCAGCATTTT
CDR3aa: CASSRGQFGQPQHF

v_gene: TRBV30
d_gene: NA
abundance: NA
j_gene: TRBJ1-5
len: 14
CDR3nt: TGTGCCTGGAGTAGGTCGAGCCACAATCAGCCCCAGCATTTT
CDR3aa: CAWSRSSHNQPQHF

v_gene: TRBV5-1
d_gene: NA
abundance: NA
j_gene: TRBJ1-1
len: 16
CDR3nt: TGCGCCAGCAGCCGAACAACCGGAGGGGGGGGCACTGAAGCTTTCTTT
CDR3aa: CASSRTTGGGGTEAFF

v_gene: TRBV24-1
d_gene: NA
abundance: few
j_gene: TRBJ2-1
len: 12
CDR3nt: TGTGCCACTTCCGGGACAAACAATGAGCAGTTCTTC
CDR3aa: CATSGTNNEQFF

v_gene: TRBV15
d_gene: NA
abundance: few
j_gene: TRBJ2-5
len: 14
CDR3nt: TGTGCCACCAGCAGAGAGCTCAGACAAGAGACCCAGTACTTC
CDR3aa: CATSRELRQETQYF

v_gene: TRBV20-1
d_gene: NA
abundance: NA
j_gene: TRBJ1-4
len: 18
CDR3nt: TGCAGTGCTCGACCCCCAGACAGAAGCTATGCAATTAATGAAAAACTGTTTTTT
CDR3aa: CSARPPDRSYAINEKLFF

v_gene: TRBV6-5
d_gene: TRBD2
abundance: many
j_gene: TRBJ2-1
len: 16
CDR3nt: TGTGCCAGCAGTTACTCGAATCTAGCGGGGGGGGGTGAGCAGTTCTTC
CDR3aa: CASSYSNLAGGGEQFF

v_gene: TRBV7-2
d_gene: NA
abundance: NA
j_gene: TRBJ2-1
len: 17
CDR3nt: TGTGCCAGCAGCTTGGAGCACGGCAGGGTCGATCTAAATGAGCAGTTCTTC
CDR3aa: CASSLEHGRVDLNEQFF

v_gene: TRBV7-2
d_gene: NA
abundance: few
j_gene: TRBJ2-1
len: 17
CDR3nt: TGTGCCAGCAGCTTAAAAGTCACAGACCAACCCCGGGGTGAGCAGTTCTTC
CDR3aa: CASSLKVTDQPRGEQFF

v_gene: TRBV10-3
d_gene: NA
abundance: many
j_gene: TRBJ2-5
len: 14
CDR3nt: TGTGCCATCAGCGCGACCTCCTACCAAGAGACCCAGTACTTC
CDR3aa: CAISATSYQETQYF

v_gene: TRBV10-3
d_gene: NA
abundance: many
j_gene: TRBJ2-2
len: 14
CDR3nt: TGTGCCATCAGGCCGGGCCTTAACGCCGGGGAGCTGTTTTTT
CDR3aa: CAIRPGLNAGELFF

v_gene: TRBV12-3/TRBV12-4
d_gene: TRBD1
abundance: NA
j_gene: TRBJ2-7
len: 13
CDR3nt: TGTGCCATCGTTCCGACAGGGACCTACGAGCAGTACTTC
CDR3aa: CAIVPTGTYEQYF

v_gene: TRBV13
d_gene: TRBD1
abundance: few
j_gene: TRBJ1-2
len: 15
CDR3nt: TGTGCCAGCAGCTTAGGCCGGACAGGGCGGAATGGCTACACCTTC
CDR3aa: CASSLGRTGRNGYTF

v_gene: TRBV7-2
d_gene: NA
abundance: few
j_gene: TRBJ2-1
len: 16
CDR3nt: TGTGCCAGCAGCTTAGGGGGCGGAGTCCTCTACAATGAGCAGTTCTTC
CDR3aa: CASSLGGGVLYNEQFF

v_gene: TRBV4-1
d_gene: NA
abundance: NA
j_gene: TRBJ1-5
len: 13
CDR3nt: TGCGCCAGTGATGGGTTGGACGGGCAGCCCCAGCATTTT
CDR3aa: CASDGLDGQPQHF

v_gene: TRBV29-1
d_gene: TRBD2
abundance: many
j_gene: TRBJ2-5
len: 15
CDR3nt: TGCAGCCCTAGACTAGCGGGGGGCCTCCAAGAGACCCAGTACTTC
CDR3aa: CSPRLAGGLQETQYF

v_gene: TRBV20-1
d_gene: NA
abundance: NA
j_gene: TRBJ1-1
len: 12
CDR3nt: TGCAGTGCTAGAGTTGGGGGACCTGAAGCTTTCTTT
CDR3aa: CSARVGGPEAFF

v_gene: TRBV7-6
d_gene: NA
abundance: few
j_gene: TRBJ2-1
len: 13
CDR3nt: TGTGCCAGCAGCTTGGCCCTCGACCTTGAGCAGTTCTTC
CDR3aa: CASSLALDLEQFF